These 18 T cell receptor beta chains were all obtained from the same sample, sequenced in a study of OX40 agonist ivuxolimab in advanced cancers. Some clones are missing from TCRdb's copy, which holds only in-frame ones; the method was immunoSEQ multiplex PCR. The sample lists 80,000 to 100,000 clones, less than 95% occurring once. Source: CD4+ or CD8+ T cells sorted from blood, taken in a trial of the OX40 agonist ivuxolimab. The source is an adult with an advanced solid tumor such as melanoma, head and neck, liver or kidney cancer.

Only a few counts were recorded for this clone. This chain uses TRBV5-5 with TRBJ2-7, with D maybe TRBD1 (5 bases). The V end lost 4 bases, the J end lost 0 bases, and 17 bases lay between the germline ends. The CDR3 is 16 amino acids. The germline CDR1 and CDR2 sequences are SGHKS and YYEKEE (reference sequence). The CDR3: CASSQLTGLSSYEQYF. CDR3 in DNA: TGTGCCAGCAGCCAACTAACAGGTCTTAGCTCCTACGAGCAGTACTTC.

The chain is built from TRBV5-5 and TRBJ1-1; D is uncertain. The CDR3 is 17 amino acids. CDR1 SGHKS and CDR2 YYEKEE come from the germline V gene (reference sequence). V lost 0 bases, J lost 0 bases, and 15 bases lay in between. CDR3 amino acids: CASSLEEVVVLNTEAFF. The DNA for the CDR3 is TGTGCCAGCAGCTTGGAAGAAGTAGTAGTTTTGAACACTGAAGCTTTCTTT.

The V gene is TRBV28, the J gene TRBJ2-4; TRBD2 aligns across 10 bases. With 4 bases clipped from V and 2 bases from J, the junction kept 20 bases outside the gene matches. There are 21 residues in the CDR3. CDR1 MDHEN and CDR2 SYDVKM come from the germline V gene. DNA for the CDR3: TGTGCCAGCAGTTCCCCAAAACAGGATAAAGAGCGGGAGGGGACCAAAAACATTCAGTACTTC. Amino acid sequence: CASSSPKQDKEREGTKNIQYF.

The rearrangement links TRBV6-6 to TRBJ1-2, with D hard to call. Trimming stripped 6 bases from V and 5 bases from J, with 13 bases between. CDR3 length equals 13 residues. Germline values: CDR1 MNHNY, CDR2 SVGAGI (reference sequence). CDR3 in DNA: TGTGCCAGCAGCCCCTCTATGAATTATGGCTACACCTTC. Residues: CASSPSMNYGYTF.

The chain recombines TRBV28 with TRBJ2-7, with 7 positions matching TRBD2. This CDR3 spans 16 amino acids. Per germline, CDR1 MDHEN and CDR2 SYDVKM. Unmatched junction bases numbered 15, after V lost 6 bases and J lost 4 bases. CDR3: CASSPSHPGLQYEQYF. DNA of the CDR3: TGTGCCAGCAGCCCCTCCCACCCGGGACTACAATACGAGCAGTACTTC. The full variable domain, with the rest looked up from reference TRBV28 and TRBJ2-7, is DVKVTQSSRYLVKRTGEKVFLECVQDMDHENMFWYRQDPGLGLRLIYFSYDVKMKEKGDIPEGYSVSREKKERFSLILESASTNQTSMYLCASSPSHPGLQYEQYFGPGTRLTVT.

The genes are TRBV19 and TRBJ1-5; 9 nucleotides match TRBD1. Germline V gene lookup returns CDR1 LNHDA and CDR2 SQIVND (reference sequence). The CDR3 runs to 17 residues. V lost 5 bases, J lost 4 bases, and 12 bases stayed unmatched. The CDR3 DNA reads TGTGCCAGTAGTCCGAAGGACAGGGGCCTGAGGAATCAGCCCCAGCATTTT. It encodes CASSPKDRGLRNQPQHF.

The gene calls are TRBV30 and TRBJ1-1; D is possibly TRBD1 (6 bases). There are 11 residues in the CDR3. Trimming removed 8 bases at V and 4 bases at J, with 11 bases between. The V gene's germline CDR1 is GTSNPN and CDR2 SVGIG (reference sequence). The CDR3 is CARMDSTEAFF. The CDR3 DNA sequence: TGTGCCAGGATGGACAGCACTGAAGCTTTCTTT.

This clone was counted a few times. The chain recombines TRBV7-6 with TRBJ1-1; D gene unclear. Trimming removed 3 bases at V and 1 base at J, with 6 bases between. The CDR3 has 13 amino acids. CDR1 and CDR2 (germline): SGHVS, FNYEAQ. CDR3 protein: CASSFEGNTEAFF. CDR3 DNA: TGTGCCAGCAGCTTCGAGGGGAACACTGAAGCTTTCTTT.

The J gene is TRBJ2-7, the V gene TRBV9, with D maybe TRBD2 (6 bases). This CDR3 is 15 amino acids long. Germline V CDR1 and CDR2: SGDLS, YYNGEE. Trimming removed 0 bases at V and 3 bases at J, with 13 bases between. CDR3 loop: CASSVGLAANYEQYF. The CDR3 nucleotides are TGTGCCAGCAGCGTAGGGTTAGCGGCAAACTACGAGCAGTACTTC.

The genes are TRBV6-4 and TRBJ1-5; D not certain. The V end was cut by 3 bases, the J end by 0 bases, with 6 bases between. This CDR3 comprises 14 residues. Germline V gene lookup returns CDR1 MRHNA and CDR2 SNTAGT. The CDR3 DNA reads TGTGCCAGCAGTGAAAATTATAGCAATCAGCCCCAGCATTTT. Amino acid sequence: CASSENYSNQPQHF.

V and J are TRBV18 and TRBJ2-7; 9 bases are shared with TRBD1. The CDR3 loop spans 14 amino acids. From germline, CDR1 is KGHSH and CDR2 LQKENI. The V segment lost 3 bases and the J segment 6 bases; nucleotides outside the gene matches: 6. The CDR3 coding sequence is TGTGCCAGCTCACCTTCCGGGACAGGGACCGAGCAGTACTTC. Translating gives CASSPSGTGTEQYF.

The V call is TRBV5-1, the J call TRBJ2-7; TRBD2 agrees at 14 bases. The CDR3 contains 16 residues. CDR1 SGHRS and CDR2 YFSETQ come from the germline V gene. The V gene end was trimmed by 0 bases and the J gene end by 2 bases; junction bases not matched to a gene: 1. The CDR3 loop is CASSLGLAGGPYEQYF. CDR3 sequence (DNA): TGCGCCAGCAGCTTGGGACTAGCGGGAGGGCCCTACGAGCAGTACTTC.

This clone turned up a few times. The CDR3 region has the DNA TGTGCCAGCAGCTTAACGGGCCTAGCGGGCTACGAGCAGTACTTC. Encoded protein: CASSLTGLAGYEQYF. J is TRBJ2-7 and V is TRBV7-3; 8 bases are shared with TRBD2. V gave up 0 bases and J gave up 3 bases; unmatched junction bases: 4. The V gene's germline CDR1 is SGHTA and CDR2 FQGTGA. The CDR3 sequence is 15 residues long.

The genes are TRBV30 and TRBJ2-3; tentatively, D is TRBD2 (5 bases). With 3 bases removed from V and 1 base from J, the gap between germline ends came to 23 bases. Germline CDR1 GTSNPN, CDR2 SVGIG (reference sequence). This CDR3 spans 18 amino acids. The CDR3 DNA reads TGTGCCTGGAGCGCAATCGGAGGATTTGAGGCGGGCACAGATACGCAGTATTTT. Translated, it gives CAWSAIGGFEAGTDTQYF.

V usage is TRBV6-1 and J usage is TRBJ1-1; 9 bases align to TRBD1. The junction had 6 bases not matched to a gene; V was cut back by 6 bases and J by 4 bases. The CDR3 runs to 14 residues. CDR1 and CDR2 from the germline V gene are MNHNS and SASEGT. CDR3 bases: TGTGCCAGCAGCAGGGACAGGGTTAGCACTGAAGCTTTCTTT. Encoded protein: CASSRDRVSTEAFF.

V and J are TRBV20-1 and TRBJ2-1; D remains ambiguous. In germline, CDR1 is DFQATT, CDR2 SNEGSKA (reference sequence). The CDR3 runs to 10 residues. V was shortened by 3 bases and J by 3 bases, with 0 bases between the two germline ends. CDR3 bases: TGCAGTGCTAGCTACAATGAGCAGTTCTTC. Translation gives CSASYNEQFF.

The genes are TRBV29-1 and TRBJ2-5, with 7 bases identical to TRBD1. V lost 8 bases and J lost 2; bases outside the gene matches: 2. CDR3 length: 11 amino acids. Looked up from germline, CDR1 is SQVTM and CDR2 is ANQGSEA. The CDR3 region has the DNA TGCAGCTCGGGACAGCAAGAGACCCAGTACTTC. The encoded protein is CSSGQQETQYF.

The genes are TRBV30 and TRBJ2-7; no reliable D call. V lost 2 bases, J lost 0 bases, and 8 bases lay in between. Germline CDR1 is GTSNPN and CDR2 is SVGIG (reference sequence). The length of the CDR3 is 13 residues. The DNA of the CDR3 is TGTGCCTGGAGTAAGACGATCTCCTACGAGCAGTACTTC. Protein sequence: CAWSKTISYEQYF. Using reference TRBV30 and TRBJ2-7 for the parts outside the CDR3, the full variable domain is SQTIHQWPATLVQPVGSPLSLECTVEGTSNPNLYWYRQAAGRGLQLLFYSVGIGQISSEVPQNLSASRPQDRQFILSSKKLLLSDSGFYLCAWSKTISYEQYFGPGTRLTVT.